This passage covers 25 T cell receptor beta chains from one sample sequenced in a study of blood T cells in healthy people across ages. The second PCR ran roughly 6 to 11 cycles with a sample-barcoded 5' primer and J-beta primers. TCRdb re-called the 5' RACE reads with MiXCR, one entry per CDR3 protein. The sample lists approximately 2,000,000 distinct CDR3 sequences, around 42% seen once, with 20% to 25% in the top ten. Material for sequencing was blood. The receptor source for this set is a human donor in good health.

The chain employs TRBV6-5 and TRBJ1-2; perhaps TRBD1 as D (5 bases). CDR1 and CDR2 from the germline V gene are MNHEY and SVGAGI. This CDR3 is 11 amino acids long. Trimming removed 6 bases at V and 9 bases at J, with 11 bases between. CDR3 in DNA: TGTGCCAGCAGCGCCCAGGGTCGCTACACCTTC. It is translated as CASSAQGRYTF.

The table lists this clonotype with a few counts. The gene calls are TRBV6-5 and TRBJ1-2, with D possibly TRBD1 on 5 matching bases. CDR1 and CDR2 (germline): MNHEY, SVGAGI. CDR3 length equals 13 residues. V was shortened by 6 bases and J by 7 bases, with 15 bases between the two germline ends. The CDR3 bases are TGTGCCAGCAGGGGGACCGCCGGCTTTGGCTACACCTTC. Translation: CASRGTAGFGYTF.

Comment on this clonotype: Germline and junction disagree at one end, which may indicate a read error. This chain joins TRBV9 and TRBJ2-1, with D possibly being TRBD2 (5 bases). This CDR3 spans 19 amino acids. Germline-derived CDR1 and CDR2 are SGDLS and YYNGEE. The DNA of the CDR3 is TGTGTCAGCAGCGTACGAGAGGGTTTGTCCCAGACGGCCTACAATGAGCAGTTCTTC. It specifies CVSSVREGLSQTAYNEQFF.

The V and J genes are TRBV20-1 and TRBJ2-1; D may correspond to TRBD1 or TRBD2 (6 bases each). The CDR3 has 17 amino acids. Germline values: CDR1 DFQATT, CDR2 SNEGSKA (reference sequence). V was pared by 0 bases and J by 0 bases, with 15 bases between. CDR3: CSARERGARSSYNEQFF. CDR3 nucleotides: TGCAGTGCTAGAGAAAGGGGGGCGCGTAGCTCCTACAATGAGCAGTTCTTC.

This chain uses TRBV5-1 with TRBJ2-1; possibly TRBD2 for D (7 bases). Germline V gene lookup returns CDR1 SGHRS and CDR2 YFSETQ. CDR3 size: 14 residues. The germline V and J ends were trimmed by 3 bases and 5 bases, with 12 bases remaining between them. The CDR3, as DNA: TGCGCCAGCAGCTGGAGGGGGGGGGACAATGAGCAGTTCTTC. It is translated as CASSWRGGDNEQFF.

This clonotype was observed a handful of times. CDR3: CSARVAGSSSYNEQFF. The CDR3 bases are TGCAGTGCTAGAGTAGCGGGTTCGAGCTCCTACAATGAGCAGTTCTTC. The chain recombines TRBV20-1 with TRBJ2-1; TRBD2 matches at 7 bases. Unmatched junction bases numbered 6, after V lost 1 base and J lost 0 bases. CDR3 size: 16 residues. CDR1 DFQATT and CDR2 SNEGSKA come from the germline V gene (reference sequence).

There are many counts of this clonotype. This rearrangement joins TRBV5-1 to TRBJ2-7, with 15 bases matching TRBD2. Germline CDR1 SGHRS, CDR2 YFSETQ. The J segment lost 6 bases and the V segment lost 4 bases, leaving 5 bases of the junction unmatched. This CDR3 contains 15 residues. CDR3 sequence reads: CASSAGTSGGFEQYF. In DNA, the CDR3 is TGCGCCAGCAGCGCCGGGACTAGCGGGGGGTTCGAGCAGTACTTC.

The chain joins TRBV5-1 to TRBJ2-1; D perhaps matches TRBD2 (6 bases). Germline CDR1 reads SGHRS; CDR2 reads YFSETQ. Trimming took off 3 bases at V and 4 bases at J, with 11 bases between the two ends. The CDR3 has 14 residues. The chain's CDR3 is CASSYRDFYNEQFF. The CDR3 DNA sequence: TGCGCCAGCAGCTACCGGGACTTTTACAATGAGCAGTTCTTC.

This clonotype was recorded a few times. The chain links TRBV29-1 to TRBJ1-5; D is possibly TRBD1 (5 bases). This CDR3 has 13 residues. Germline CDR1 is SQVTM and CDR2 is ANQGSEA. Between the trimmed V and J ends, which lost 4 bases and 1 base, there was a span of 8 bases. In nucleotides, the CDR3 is TGCAGCGTTGCCGGGGACAGCAATCAGCCCCAGCATTTT. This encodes CSVAGDSNQPQHF.

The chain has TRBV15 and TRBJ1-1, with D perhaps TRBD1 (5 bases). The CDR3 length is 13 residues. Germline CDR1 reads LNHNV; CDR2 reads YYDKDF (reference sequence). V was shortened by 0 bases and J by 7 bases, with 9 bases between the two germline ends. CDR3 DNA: TGTGCCACCAGCAGAGACAGGGATGGTGAAGCTTTCTTT. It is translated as CATSRDRDGEAFF.

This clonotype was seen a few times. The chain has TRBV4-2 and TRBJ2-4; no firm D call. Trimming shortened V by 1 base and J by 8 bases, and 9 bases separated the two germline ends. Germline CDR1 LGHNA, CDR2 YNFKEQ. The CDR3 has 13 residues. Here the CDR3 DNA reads TGTGCCAGCAGCCAAGTTAAGTCAGACATTCAGTACTTC. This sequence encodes CASSQVKSDIQYF.

The chain's CDR3 is CSVEDPQGPWGEAFF. The CDR3 nucleotides are TGCAGCGTTGAAGATCCACAGGGGCCCTGGGGTGAAGCTTTCTTT. V usage is TRBV29-1 and J usage is TRBJ1-1, with 7 bases lining up with TRBD1. CDR3 length: 15 residues. V lost 0 bases, J lost 7 bases, and 11 bases stayed unmatched. In germline, CDR1 is SQVTM, CDR2 ANQGSEA.

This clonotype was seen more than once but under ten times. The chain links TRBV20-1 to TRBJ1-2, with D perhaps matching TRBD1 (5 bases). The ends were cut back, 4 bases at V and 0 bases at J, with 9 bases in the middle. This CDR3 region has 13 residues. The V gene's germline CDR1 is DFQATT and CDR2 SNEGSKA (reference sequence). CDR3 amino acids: CSATGPPNYGYTF. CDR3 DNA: TGCAGTGCTACGGGACCTCCTAACTATGGCTACACCTTC.

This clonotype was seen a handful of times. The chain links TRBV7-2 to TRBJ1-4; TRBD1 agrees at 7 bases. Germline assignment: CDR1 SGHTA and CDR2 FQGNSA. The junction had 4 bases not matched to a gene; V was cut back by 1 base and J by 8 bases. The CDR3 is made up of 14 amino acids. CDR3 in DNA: TGTGCCAGCAGCTTAGTCAGGGGGGGCGAAAAACTGTTTTTT. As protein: CASSLVRGGEKLFF.

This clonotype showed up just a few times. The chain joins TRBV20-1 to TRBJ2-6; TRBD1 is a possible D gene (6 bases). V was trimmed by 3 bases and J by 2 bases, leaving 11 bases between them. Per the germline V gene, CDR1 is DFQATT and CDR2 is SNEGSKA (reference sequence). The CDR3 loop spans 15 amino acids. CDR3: CSASGQGTGANVLTF. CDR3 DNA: TGCAGTGCTAGTGGCCAGGGGACTGGGGCCAACGTCCTGACTTTC.

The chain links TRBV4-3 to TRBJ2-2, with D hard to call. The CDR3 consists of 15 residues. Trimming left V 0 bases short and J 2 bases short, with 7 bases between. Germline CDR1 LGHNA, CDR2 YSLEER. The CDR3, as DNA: TGCGCCAGCAGCCAAGAACAGCCAAACACCGGGGAGCTGTTTTTT. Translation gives CASSQEQPNTGELFF.

The CDR3 sequence is CSASKLAEVETQYF. The CDR3 coding sequence is TGCAGTGCTTCCAAGCTAGCGGAGGTGGAGACCCAGTACTTC. This chain links TRBV20-1 with TRBJ2-5; 7 bases line up with TRBD2. The germline gives CDR1 DFQATT, CDR2 SNEGSKA (reference sequence). This CDR3 has 14 residues. The trim removed 5 bases at V and 5 bases at J, leaving 11 bases unmatched.

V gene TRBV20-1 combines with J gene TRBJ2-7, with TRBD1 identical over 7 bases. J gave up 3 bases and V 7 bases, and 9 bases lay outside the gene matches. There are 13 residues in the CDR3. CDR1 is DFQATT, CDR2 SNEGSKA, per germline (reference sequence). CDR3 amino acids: CSVEPGQNYEQYF. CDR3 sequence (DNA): TGCAGTGTTGAACCGGGACAGAACTACGAGCAGTACTTC.

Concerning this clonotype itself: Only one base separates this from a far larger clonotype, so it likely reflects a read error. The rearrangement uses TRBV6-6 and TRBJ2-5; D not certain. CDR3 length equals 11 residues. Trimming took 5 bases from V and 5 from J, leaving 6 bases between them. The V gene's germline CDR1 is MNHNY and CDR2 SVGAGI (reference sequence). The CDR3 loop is CASSRHETQYF. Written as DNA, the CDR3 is TGTGCCAGCAGTCGACATGAGACCCAGTACTTC.

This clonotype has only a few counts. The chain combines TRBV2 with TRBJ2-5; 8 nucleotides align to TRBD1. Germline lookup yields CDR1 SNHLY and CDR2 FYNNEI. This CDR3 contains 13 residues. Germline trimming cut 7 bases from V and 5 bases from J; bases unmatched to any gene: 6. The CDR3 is CASTGGPGETQYF. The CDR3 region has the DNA TGTGCCAGCACAGGGGGCCCAGGGGAGACCCAGTACTTC.

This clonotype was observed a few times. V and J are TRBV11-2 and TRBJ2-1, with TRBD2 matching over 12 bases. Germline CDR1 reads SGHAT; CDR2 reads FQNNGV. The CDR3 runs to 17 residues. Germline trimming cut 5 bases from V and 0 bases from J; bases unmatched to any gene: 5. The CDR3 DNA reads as TGTGCCAGCAGCACCCTAGCGGGGGGGACCTCCTACAATGAGCAGTTCTTC. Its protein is CASSTLAGGTSYNEQFF.

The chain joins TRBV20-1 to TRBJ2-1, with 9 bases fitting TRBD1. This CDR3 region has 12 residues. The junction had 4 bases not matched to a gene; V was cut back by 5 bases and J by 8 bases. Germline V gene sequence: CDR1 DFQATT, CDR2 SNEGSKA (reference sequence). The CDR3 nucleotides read TGCAGTGCTCGGGGACAGGGCTATGAGCAGTTCTTC. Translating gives CSARGQGYEQFF.

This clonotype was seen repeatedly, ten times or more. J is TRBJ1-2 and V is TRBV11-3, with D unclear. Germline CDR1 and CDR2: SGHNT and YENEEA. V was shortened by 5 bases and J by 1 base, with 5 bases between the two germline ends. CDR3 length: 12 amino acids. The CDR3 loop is CASSQSNYGYTF. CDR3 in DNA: TGTGCCAGCAGCCAGAGTAACTATGGCTACACCTTC. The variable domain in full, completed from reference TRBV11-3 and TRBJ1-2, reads EAGVVQSPRYKIIEKKQPVAFWCNPISGHNTLYWYLQNLGQGPELLIRYENEEAVDDSQLPKDRFSAERLKGVDSTLKIQPAELGDSAVYLCASSQSNYGYTFGSGTRLTVV.

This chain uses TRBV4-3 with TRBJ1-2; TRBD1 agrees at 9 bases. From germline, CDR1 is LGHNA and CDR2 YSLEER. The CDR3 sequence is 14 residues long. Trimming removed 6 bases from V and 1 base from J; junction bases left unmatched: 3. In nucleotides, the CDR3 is TGCGCCAGCAGAGGACAGGGGTATAACTATGGCTACACCTTC. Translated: CASRGQGYNYGYTF.

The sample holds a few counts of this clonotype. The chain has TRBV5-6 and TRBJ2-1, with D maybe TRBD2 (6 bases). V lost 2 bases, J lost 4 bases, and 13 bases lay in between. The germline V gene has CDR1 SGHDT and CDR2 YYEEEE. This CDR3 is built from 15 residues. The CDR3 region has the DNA TGTGCCAGCAGCTTTGGGGGGATCCCATACAATGAGCAGTTCTTC. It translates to CASSFGGIPYNEQFF.